Described below is a single TCR beta chain sequence and its context. These data are taken from a study of T cell responses to AZD1222 COVID-19 vaccine. TCRdb's table, derived via immunoSEQ multiplex PCR, lists solely in-frame clones and lacks some. The table lists roughly 120,000 clones, about 86% of them singletons, with 17% in the top ten. V trimming: 2 bases; J trimming: 8 bases; junction bases outside the gene matches: 9. This CDR3 is built from 16 residues. Per germline, CDR1 SGHKS and CDR2 YYEKEE (reference sequence). This chain uses TRBV5-5 with TRBJ2-1; 11 bases are shared with TRBD2. The clonotype originates from an adult who received the AZD1222 COVID-19 vaccine. Specimen: peripheral blood, collected 28 days after the second AZD1222 dose. CDR3 protein: CASSFQRLAGFDEQFF. In DNA, the CDR3 is TGTGCCAGCAGCTTTCAGCGACTAGCGGGGTTCGATGAGCAGTTCTTC.